This TCR beta chain stems from a study of long-term antiretroviral therapy in people with HIV. Running of the v3.0 immunoSEQ assay took place at survey level. Produced via immunoSEQ multiplex PCR; TCRdb's table is partial and in-frame only. The sample has 24,000 or so clones, approximately 95% seen once. V lost 0 bases to trimming and J lost 8 bases, with 11 bases between them. The CDR3 sequence is 15 residues long. CDR1 is LGHNA and CDR2 is YSLEER in the germline V gene. This receptor was identified in a woman aged 40 to 50 with HIV. The chain has TRBV4-3 and TRBJ1-6; D not resolved. Sequences were derived from unsorted PBMCs, sampled 7.6 years after starting antiretroviral therapy. The CDR3 spells CASSQEVLFDSPLHF. The CDR3 DNA follows: TGCGCCAGCAGCCAAGAGGTACTTTTTGATTCACCCCTCCACTTT.